A selection of T cell receptor beta chains follows, all from one sample in a study of blood T cells in healthy people across ages. TCRdb processed the 5' RACE reads anew with MiXCR; each CDR3 protein has one entry. The data show 1.5 million to 2 million distinct CDR3 sequences, about 32% seen once. The sequenced material came from blood. The source is a woman aged 25 to 39 in good health. CDR3s leave out the opening cysteine and the closing phenylalanine or tryptophan. A D gene is named only where the DNA matches it firmly.

TRBJ1-5 | TRBV28 | TRBD1 | ASKPVGTGQNQPQH
TRBJ2-1 | TRBV5-1 | TRBD2 | ASSFGTSGGGYNEQF
TRBJ2-2 | TRBV20-1 | - | SARGMAGMGTGELF
TRBJ2-1 | TRBV20-1 | - | SAISCSYNEQF
TRBJ2-2 | TRBV24-1 | - | AISSGPGELF
TRBJ2-3 | TRBV5-1 | TRBD1 | ASTHTGTVLTDTQY
TRBJ2-3 | TRBV7-8 | - | ASSLVDRPDTDTQY
TRBJ2-5 | TRBV29-1 | TRBD2 | SVEDLASGSKSYNEQY
TRBJ1-5 | TRBV6-1 | TRBD1 | ASSEDRGTGQPQH
TRBJ2-3 | TRBV3-1 | - | ASSHEGLGTQY
TRBJ1-4 | TRBV20-1 | - | SALSGEKLF
TRBJ2-7 | TRBV20-1 | - | SARYGQPYSSYEQY
TRBJ1-2 | TRBV20-1 | - | SARPLRGREDGYT
TRBJ2-1 | TRBV4-1 | - | ASRAAQHNEQF
TRBJ2-3 | TRBV4-1 | TRBD2 | ASSQDSSGGSWDTQY
TRBJ2-3 | TRBV9 | - | ASSPRLLNTDTQY
TRBJ2-3 | TRBV29-1 | - | SVEGGGTDTQY
TRBJ2-1 | TRBV9 | - | ASSVGLEDSNEQF
- | TRBV9 | - | VSSVGPRETQY
TRBJ2-7 | TRBV3-1 | - | ASSHRRTSGYEQY
TRBJ2-5 | TRBV4-1 | - | ASSQEGASFETQY
TRBJ2-7 | TRBV10-1 | TRBD1 | ASSTYRGDYEQY
TRBJ2-7 | TRBV11-2 | TRBD2 | AQGGRAPYEQY
TRBJ2-7 | TRBV11-2 | TRBD2 | ASSLEWRGGAYEQY
- | TRBV19 | TRBD1 | ASSDPGTGVETQY
TRBJ2-3 | TRBV6-6 | TRBD1 | ASRSVGQGEADTQY
TRBJ2-1 | TRBV7-2 | - | ASSTPLRDEQF
TRBJ2-5 | TRBV7-2 | - | ASSLGGTQEAQY
TRBJ1-2 | TRBV5-1 | - | ASSLQGQINYGYT
TRBJ2-1 | TRBV4-1 | TRBD2 | ASSQRGTSPNEQF
TRBJ2-5 | TRBV6-6 | - | ASNDGRVGETQY
TRBJ2-3 | TRBV18 | TRBD1 | ASSPRQGEGGTQY
TRBJ2-1 | TRBV20-1 | TRBD1 | SAEQGRYNEQF
TRBJ2-5 | TRBV7-8 | TRBD1 | ASTRGQGLGETQY
TRBJ2-3 | TRBV6-5 | - | ASSYEGSGTDTQY
TRBJ2-5 | TRBV6-5 | - | ASSYSIMGERETQY
TRBJ2-5 | TRBV6-1 | - | ASSEGGRLTQY
TRBJ1-1 | TRBV7-2 | - | ASSPPPVLNTEAF
TRBJ1-1 | TRBV7-2 | - | ASSLAGEGKNTEAF
TRBJ2-3 | TRBV6-5 | - | ASSYSSTDTQY
TRBJ2-2 | TRBV30 | - | AWNLDTGELF
TRBJ1-2 | TRBV5-1 | TRBD1 | ASSLGGLNYGYT
TRBJ2-7 | TRBV3-1 | - | ASSQGTSGFQQY
TRBJ1-1 | TRBV5-1 | - | ASSLPNPNTEAF
TRBJ1-5 | TRBV7-2 | - | ASSLDGRRNQPQH
TRBJ2-3 | TRBV7-8 | - | ASRLGADTDTQY
TRBJ2-1 | TRBV6-2/TRBV6-3 | - | ASSYIGRTAPGEQF
TRBJ2-2 | TRBV5-1 | - | ASSWVGPSNTGELF
TRBJ2-1 | TRBV7-3 | TRBD1 | ASSLSRGIHNGQF
TRBJ1-5 | TRBV28 | TRBD1 | ASRTGALGNQPQH
TRBJ1-2 | TRBV5-5 | TRBD1 | ASSASGGINYGYT
TRBJ2-7 | TRBV20-1 | - | SARDPQIYEQY
TRBJ2-1 | TRBV30 | - | AWTTGNLGPNEQF
TRBJ2-7 | TRBV27 | TRBD1 | ASSPISLGQGASYEQY
TRBJ2-7 | TRBV18 | - | ASSLARGHEQY
TRBJ2-3 | TRBV27 | - | ASSLSSQGRTDTQY
TRBJ2-6 | TRBV4-2 | - | ANSASGANVLT
TRBJ2-7 | TRBV7-2 | TRBD2 | ASSLWLAGGPYEQY
TRBJ2-1 | TRBV6-1 | - | ASSDRGGLGEQF